This T cell receptor (beta chain) was recovered during a study of cytomegalovirus exposure and HLA in healthy donors. Turning to the study itself: The 550 to 800 first-cohort repertoires and the 95 to 150 validation repertoires shared the same platform, a later analysis reported. General study points: Reportedly, cytomegalovirus status was diagnosed with high sensitivity and specificity. A few of the chains that were CMV-associated were confirmed in vitro to be specific for CMV antigens. Researchers counted approximately 160 TCR beta chains as cytomegalovirus-associated.

As to this clone: Its antigen is undetermined.

Clones were sequenced by immunoSEQ multiplex PCR, and TCRdb holds only the in-frame ones, with some missing. Among about 150,000 clones listed, approximately 93% were seen once. Germline V lookup: CDR1 MNHEY, CDR2 SVGAGI. The J segment lost 1 base and the V segment lost 6 bases, leaving 3 bases of the junction unmatched. The length of the CDR3 is 15 residues. The V and J genes are TRBV6-5 and TRBJ2-3, with TRBD1 identical over 11 bases. The sequenced sample was PBMCs. The sequence derives from a man aged 18 to 35 in good health and CMV-seronegative. The CDR3 reads CASSGTGGRTDTQYF. CDR3 DNA: TGTGCCAGCAGCGGGACAGGGGGACGCACAGATACGCAGTATTTT.